The present T cell receptor beta chain was sequenced within a study of blood T cell repertoires in COVID-19 (TCRdb year 2020). Looking at the study overall: Samples covering the acute and convalescent phases of COVID-19 were provided by collaborators in the United States, Italy and Spain. Deeply sampled blood TCRbeta repertoires from subjects exposed to, actively infected with, or recovered from COVID-19 were included in the dataset. The prospective study material was composed of cDNA or gDNA derived from T cells, B-cell-depleted T cells, or PBMCs. Samples were obtained from the ongoing ImmuneRACE study (first 160 participants) and from about 1,300 subjects provided by 6 global collaborators. The sample metadata nearly always contained a de-identified subject ID, COVID-19 status, age in years and sex. The repertoires were made available in a free public database intended to serve as a resource for research on the immune response to SARS-CoV-2. Where available, HLA class I and class II types were taken from metadata supplied by the sample provider and were not determined by assay-based typing. The investigation overall reported the following: Clinical and demographic metadata were provided uncurated, with the amount varying by source and participant.

A second Seattle source provided samples from volunteer blood donors who had recovered from COVID-19. The collaborating institutions used their own protocols to collect whole blood in K2EDTA tubes. For TCRbeta analysis, collaborators shipped samples in one of three forms: frozen whole blood, isolated PBMCs, or DNA extracted from either of those sample types. Concerning this clone: The antigen this receptor binds is unknown. Base qualities are not at hand, and no much larger clone is one base apart.

TCRbeta CDR3 regions were amplified from genomic DNA by means of the immunoSEQ Assay, a bias-controlled multiplex PCR. The original pipeline was this. The number of nucleated cells in each sample was estimated by amplification of reference gene primers within the assay. To quantify the absolute abundance of each unique TCRbeta CDR3 rearrangement, sequence reads were collapsed and filtered. Productive Simpson clonality was computed per sample as the square root of Simpson's diversity index over productive rearrangements. TCRdb provides this immuneACCESS table in a form limited to in-frame rearrangements. Some clones are lacking; in checked studies, under half of them reflect an unresolved V gene, and why the rest are absent is not known. That table furnishes V, J and clone size, whereas the DNA furnished D and trimming. The sample table contains approximately 240,000 clones; only one count was recorded for roughly 90% of them. Together, the top ten hold under 2.5% of the sample.

Based on the germline V gene, the CDR1 and CDR2 sequences are MNHEY and SVGEGT. Including cysteine and phenylalanine, the CDR3 has 16 amino acids. Of all the DNA, just the CDR3 is kept, 48 bases in frame from base 1. The V end gives up 2 bases and the J end 7 bases, leaving 12 bases in the junction not matched to a gene. This receptor was identified in a woman in her 40s who had recovered from COVID-19. The sample comprised peripheral blood. The sequence is built from TRBV6-2 or TRBV6-3 and TRBJ1-2; 8 central nucleotides agree with TRBD1. The nucleotide sequence reads as follows: TGTGCCAGCAGTTACCCCGAACTTGGACAGGGCTTTGGCTACACCTTC. Translation gives CASSYPELGQGFGYTF.